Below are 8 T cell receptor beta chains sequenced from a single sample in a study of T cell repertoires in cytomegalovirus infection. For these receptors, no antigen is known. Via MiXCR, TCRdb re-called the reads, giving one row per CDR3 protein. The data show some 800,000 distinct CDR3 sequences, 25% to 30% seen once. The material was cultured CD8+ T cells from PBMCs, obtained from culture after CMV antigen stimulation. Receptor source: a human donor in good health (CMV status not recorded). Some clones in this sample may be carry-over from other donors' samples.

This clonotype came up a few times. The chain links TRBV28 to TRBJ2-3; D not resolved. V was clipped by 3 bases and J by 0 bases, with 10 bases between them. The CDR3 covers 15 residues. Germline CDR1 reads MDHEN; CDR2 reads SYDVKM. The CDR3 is CASSLAATSTDTQYF. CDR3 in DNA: TGTGCCAGCAGTTTGGCAGCCACTAGCACAGATACGCAGTATTTT.

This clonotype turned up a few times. The CDR3 reads CASGLENRYNEQFF. DNA for the CDR3: TGTGCTAGTGGTTTGGAAAACCGGTACAATGAGCAGTTCTTC. This chain uses TRBV12-5 with TRBJ2-1; D is undetermined. With 1 base removed from V and 4 bases from J, the gap between germline ends came to 8 bases. The CDR3 extends over 14 amino acids. Germline V gene sequence: CDR1 LGHNT, CDR2 FRNRAP.

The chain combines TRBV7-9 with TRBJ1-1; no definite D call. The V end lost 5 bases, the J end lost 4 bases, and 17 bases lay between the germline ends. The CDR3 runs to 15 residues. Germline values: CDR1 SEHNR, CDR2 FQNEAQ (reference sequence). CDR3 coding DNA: TGTGCCAGCAGCCGACCCCGGGGTGAGATCACTGAAGCTTTCTTT. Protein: CASSRPRGEITEAFF.

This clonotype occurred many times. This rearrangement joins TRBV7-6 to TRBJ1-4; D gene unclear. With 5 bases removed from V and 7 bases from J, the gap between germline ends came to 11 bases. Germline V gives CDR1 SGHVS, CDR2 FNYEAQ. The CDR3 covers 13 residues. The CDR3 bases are TGTGCCAGCAGCGTGGGCCCTGGTGAAAAACTGTTTTTT. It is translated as CASSVGPGEKLFF. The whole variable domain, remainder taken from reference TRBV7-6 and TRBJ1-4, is GAGVSQSPRYKVTKRGQDVALRCDPISGHVSLYWYRQALGQGPEFLTYFNYEAQQDKSGLPNDRFSAERPEGSISTLTIQRTEQRDSAMYRCASSVGPGEKLFFGSGTQLSVL.

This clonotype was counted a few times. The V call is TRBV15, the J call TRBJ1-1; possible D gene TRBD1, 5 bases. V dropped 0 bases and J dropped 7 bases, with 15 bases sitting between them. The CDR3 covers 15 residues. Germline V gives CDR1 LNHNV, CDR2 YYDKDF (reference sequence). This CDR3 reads CATSRDPTGLDEAFF. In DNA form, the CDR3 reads TGTGCCACCAGCAGAGACCCTACAGGTCTCGATGAAGCTTTCTTT.

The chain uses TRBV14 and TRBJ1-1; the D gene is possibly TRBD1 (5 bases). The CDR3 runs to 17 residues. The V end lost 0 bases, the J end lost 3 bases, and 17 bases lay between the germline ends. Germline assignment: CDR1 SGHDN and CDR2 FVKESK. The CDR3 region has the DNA TGTGCCAGCAGCCAAGAATTCCAAGACAGTGGGGACACTGAAGCTTTCTTT. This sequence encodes CASSQEFQDSGDTEAFF. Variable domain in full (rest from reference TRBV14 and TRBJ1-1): EAGVTQFPSHSVIEKGQTVTLRCDPISGHDNLYWYRRVMGKEIKFLLHFVKESKQDESGMPNNRFLAERTGGTYSTLKVQPAELEDSGVYFCASSQEFQDSGDTEAFFGQGTRLTVV.

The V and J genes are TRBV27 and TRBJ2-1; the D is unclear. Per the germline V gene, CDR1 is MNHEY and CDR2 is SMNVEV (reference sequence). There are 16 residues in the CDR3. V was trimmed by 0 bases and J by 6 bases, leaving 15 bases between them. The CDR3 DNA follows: TGTGCCAGCAGTTTATCGCCCGATACCACCAGCAATGAGCAGTTCTTC. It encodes CASSLSPDTTSNEQFF.

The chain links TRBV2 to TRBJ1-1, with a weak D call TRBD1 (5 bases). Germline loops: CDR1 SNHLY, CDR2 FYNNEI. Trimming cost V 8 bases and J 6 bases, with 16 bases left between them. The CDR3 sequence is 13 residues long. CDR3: CASVGAAAAEAFF. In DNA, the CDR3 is TGTGCCAGCGTAGGGGCGGCCGCAGCTGAAGCTTTCTTT.